Presented here are 3 T cell receptor beta chains from one specimen sequenced in a study of blood T cell repertoires in COVID-19. Profiling relied on immunoSEQ multiplex PCR, and the TCRdb table lists in-frame clones only, not all of them. The table lists about 3,500 clones, 65% to 80% of them singletons, with roughly 47% in the top ten. Sequencing was done on a sample of peripheral blood. Receptors originate from a human donor in a cohort sampled during active COVID-19.

This chain joins TRBV6-6 and TRBJ1-5; 10 bases agree with TRBD1. Germline V gives CDR1 MNHNY, CDR2 SVGAGI (reference sequence). Trimming cost V 5 bases and J 5 bases; bases outside gene matches: 6. CDR3 length: 15 amino acids. The CDR3 spells CASSRRGQGYQPQHF. The CDR3 DNA reads as TGTGCCAGCAGTCGCCGGGGACAGGGGTATCAGCCCCAGCATTTT.

The chain combines TRBV30 with TRBJ2-5, with D maybe TRBD1 (7 bases). V lost 0 bases, J lost 10 bases, and 18 bases lay in between. This CDR3 region has 14 residues. Germline V gives CDR1 GTSNPN, CDR2 SVGIG (reference sequence). CDR3 protein: CAWSVGGTEQNQYF. The CDR3 DNA is TGTGCCTGGAGTGTCGGCGGGACAGAACAGAACCAGTACTTC.

The CDR3 region has the DNA TGCGCCAGCAGCCTTAGCGGTGGCTCCTACAATGAGCAGTTCTTC. Translating gives CASSLSGGSYNEQFF. The V call is TRBV4-3, the J call TRBJ2-1, with D perhaps matching TRBD2 (6 bases). The CDR3 extends over 15 amino acids. Germline V gene data show CDR1 as LGHNA and CDR2 as YSLEER. The V end lost 4 bases, the J end lost 0 bases, and 10 bases lay between the germline ends.